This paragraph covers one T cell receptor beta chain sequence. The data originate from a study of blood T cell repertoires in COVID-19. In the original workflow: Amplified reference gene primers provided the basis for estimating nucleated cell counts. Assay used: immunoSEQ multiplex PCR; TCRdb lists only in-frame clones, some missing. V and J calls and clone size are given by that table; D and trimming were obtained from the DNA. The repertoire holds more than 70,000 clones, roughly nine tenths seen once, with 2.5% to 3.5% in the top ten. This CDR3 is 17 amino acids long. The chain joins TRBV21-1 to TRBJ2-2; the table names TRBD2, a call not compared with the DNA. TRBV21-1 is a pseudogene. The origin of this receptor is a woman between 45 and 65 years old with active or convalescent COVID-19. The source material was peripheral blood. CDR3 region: CARPARPGGGPAGELFF. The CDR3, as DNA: TGTGCCCGCCCCGCCCGGCCGGGCGGGGGCCCGGCCGGGGAGCTGTTTTTT.